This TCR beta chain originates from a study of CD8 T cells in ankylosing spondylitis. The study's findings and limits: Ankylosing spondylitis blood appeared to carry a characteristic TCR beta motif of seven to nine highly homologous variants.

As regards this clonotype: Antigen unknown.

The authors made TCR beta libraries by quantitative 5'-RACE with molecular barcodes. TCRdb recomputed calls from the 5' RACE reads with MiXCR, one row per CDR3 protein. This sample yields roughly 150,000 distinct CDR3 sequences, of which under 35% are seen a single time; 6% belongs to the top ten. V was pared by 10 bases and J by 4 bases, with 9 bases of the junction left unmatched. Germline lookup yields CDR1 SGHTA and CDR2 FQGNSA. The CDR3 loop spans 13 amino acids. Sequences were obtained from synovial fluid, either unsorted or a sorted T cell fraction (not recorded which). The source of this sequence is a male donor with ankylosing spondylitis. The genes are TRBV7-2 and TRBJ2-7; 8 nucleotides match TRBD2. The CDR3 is CANSAGVGYEQYF. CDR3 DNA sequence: TGTGCCAATTCAGCGGGAGTCGGATACGAGCAGTACTTC.